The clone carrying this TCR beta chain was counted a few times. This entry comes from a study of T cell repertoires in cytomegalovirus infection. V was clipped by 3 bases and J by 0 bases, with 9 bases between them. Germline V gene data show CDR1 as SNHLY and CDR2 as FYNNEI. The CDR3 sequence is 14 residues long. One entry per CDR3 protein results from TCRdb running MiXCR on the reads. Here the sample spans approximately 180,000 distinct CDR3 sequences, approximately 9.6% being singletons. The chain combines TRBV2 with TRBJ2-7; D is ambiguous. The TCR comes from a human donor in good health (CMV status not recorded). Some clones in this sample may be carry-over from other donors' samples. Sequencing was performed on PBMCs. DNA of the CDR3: TGTGCCAGCAGTGACCACGAATCCTCCTACGAGCAGTACTTC. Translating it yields CASSDHESSYEQYF.